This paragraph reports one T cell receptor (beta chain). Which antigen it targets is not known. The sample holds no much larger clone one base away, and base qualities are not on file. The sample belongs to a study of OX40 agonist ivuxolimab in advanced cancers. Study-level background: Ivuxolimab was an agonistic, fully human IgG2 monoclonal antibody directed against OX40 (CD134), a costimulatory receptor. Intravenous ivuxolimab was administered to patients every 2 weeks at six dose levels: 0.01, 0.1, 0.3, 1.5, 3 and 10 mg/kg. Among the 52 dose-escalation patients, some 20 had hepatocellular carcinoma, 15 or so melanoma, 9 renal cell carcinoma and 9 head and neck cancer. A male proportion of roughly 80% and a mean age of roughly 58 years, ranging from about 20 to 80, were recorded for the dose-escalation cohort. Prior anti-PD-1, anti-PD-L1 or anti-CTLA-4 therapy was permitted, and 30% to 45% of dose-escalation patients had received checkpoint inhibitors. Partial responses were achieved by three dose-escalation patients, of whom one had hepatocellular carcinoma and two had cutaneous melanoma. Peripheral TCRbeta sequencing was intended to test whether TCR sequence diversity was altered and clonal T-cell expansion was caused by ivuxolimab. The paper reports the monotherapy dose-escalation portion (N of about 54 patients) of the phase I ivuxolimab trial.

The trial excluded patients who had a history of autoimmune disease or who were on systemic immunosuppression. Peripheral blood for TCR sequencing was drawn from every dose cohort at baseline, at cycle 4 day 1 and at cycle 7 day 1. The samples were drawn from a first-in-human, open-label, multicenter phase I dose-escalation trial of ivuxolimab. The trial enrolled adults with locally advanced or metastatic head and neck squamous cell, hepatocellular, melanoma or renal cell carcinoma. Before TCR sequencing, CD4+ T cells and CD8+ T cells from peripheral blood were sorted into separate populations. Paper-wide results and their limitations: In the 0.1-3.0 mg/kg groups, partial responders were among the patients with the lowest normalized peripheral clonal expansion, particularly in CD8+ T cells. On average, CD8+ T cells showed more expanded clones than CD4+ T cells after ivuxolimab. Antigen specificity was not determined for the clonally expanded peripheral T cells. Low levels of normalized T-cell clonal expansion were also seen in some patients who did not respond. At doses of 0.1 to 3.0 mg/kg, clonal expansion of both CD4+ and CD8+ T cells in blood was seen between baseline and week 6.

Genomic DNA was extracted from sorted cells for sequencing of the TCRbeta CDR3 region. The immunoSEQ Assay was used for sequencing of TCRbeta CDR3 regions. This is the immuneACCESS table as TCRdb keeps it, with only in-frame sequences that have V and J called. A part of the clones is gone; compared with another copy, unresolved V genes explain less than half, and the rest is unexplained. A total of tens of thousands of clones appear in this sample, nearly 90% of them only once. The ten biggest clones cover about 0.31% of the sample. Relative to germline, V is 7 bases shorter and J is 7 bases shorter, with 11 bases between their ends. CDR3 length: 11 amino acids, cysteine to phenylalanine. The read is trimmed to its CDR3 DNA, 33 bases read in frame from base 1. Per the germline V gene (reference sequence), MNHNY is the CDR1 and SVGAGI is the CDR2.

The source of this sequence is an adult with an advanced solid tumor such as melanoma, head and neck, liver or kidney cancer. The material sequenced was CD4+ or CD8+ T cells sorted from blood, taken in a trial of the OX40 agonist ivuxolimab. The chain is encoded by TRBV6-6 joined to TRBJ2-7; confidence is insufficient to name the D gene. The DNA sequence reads TGTGCCAGCACCGCCTTAGAAGAGCAGTACTTC. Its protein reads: CASTALEEQYF.